This TCR beta chain was sequenced in a study of OX40 agonist ivuxolimab in advanced cancers. Study results and limitations: With doses of 0.1 to 3.0 mg/kg, CD4+ and CD8+ blood T cells had undergone clonal expansion by week 6. More expanded clones were seen, on average, in CD8+ T cells than in CD4+.

Details on this clone: The antigen is undetermined.

Blood got drawn at baseline, again on cycle 4 day 1, and then on cycle 7 day 1. The method was immunoSEQ multiplex PCR; TCRdb's version includes in-frame clones alone and lacks a portion of them. This repertoire shows roughly 83,000 clones, roughly 83% found once; its top ten account for roughly 7.3%. Per the germline V gene, CDR1 is LGHNA and CDR2 is YSLEER. This CDR3 has 14 residues. V was trimmed by 0 bases and J by 4 bases, leaving 9 bases between them. Sequenced here: CD4+ or CD8+ T cells sorted from blood, sampled in a trial of the OX40 agonist ivuxolimab. This receptor was obtained from an adult with an advanced solid tumor such as melanoma, head and neck, liver or kidney cancer. The chain joins TRBV4-3 to TRBJ1-1, with D uncertain. CDR3 DNA sequence: TGCGCCAGCAGCCAAGATTTATGGGGCACTGAAGCTTTCTTT. Its translation is CASSQDLWGTEAFF.